This TCR beta chain was recorded in a study of T cell repertoires in cytomegalovirus infection. Whole-study context: Public TCR beta signatures provided an indication of both CMV infection and a matching HLA type. General study findings and limits: The cumulative frequency of public TCR beta families distinguished individuals who carried CMV together with the relevant HLA. HLA-C-restricted, CMV-specific TCR beta clonotypes were dominant ex vivo.

The CDR3 covers 11 residues. V lost 6 bases to trimming and J lost 1 base, with 3 bases between them. Germline CDR1 SNHLY, CDR2 FYNNEI. Each CDR3 protein is one row after TCRdb ran MiXCR on the reads. Of more than 55,000 distinct CDR3 sequences listed, roughly 22% are singletons. This clonotype was observed a handful of times. Its target is unknown. The V call is TRBV2, the J call TRBJ1-2; D gene ambiguous. The sequencing used CD8+ T cells from cultured PBMCs, collected from culture after CMV antigen stimulation. The TCR comes from a human donor in good health (CMV status not recorded). Some clones in this sample may be carry-over from other donors' samples. In nucleotides, the CDR3 is TGTGCCAGCAGAGGTAACTATGGCTACACCTTC. Amino acids: CASRGNYGYTF.